One sample yielded the 25 T cell receptor beta chains listed below, sequenced in a study of patients and donors after allogeneic stem cell transplantation. TCRdb ran MiXCR on the RT-PCR reads and lists one entry per CDR3 protein. In the table there are approximately 9,000 distinct CDR3 sequences, approximately 4.2% of which are singletons. The sample comprised blood, either unsorted or a sorted T cell fraction (not recorded which). Receptors originate from a human donor who was either an allogeneic HSCT recipient or a stem cell or donor lymphocyte infusion donor (not recorded which). It is not recorded whose cells these are; they may come from a transplant donor.

This clonotype was counted between two and nine times. The CDR3 region is CASSLDGVPYEQYF. Written as DNA, the CDR3 is TGTGCCAGCAGCTTAGATGGGGTCCCCTACGAGCAGTACTTC. The chain employs TRBV11-2 and TRBJ2-7; unclear D gene. The CDR3 runs 14 residues. V was clipped by 0 bases and J by 2 bases, with 8 bases between them. Germline assignment: CDR1 SGHAT and CDR2 FQNNGV.

On this clonotype: One junction end disagrees with the germline gene, perhaps due to a read error. The rearrangement uses TRBV12-3 or TRBV12-4 and TRBJ1-6; D is uncertain. This CDR3 spans 12 amino acids. This CDR3 reads CASSLTSSPLHF. Written as DNA, the CDR3 is TGTGCCAGCAGCCTAACCAGTTCACCACTCCACTTT.

The rearrangement joins TRBV5-6 to TRBJ2-4; 7 bases are a match to TRBD2. The CDR3 sequence is 18 residues long. The germline gives CDR1 SGHDT, CDR2 YYEEEE. J gave up 4 bases and V 2 bases, and 15 bases lay outside the gene matches. The DNA of the CDR3 is TGTGCCAGCAGCTTCCTGCGGGGGAGGGCCGAGGAAAAAAACATTCAGTACTTC. Translated: CASSFLRGRAEEKNIQYF.

This clonotype was observed many times. CDR3 in amino acids: CASSLSGFGNQPQHF. The DNA for the CDR3 is TGTGCCAGCAGCTTATCGGGTTTTGGCAATCAGCCCCAGCATTTT. This sequence joins TRBV7-9 and TRBJ1-5; no clear D. Germline V lookup: CDR1 SEHNR, CDR2 FQNEAQ (reference sequence). The CDR3 consists of 15 residues. Trimming stripped 2 bases from V and 2 bases from J, with 10 bases between.

This clonotype has at least ten counts. The chain combines TRBV7-9 with TRBJ2-2; D uncertain. The CDR3 has 15 residues. The germline V and J ends were trimmed by 6 bases and 1 base, with 12 bases remaining between them. Germline V gene lookup returns CDR1 SEHNR and CDR2 FQNEAQ (reference sequence). DNA of the CDR3: TGTGCCAGCAGTCCTACGACACGGAACACCGGGGAGCTGTTTTTT. Translated: CASSPTTRNTGELFF. The full variable domain, in which reference TRBV7-9 and TRBJ2-2 provide the parts outside the CDR3, is DTGVSQNPRHKITKRGQNVTFRCDPISEHNRLYWYRQTLGQGPEFLTYFQNEAQLEKSRLLSDRFSAERPKGSFSTLEIQRTEQGDSAMYLCASSPTTRNTGELFFGEGSRLTVL.

This clonotype was detected ten times or more. The chain joins TRBV28 to TRBJ2-5; D perhaps matches TRBD1 (7 bases). The CDR3 has 14 amino acids. V dropped 5 bases and J dropped 6 bases, with 16 bases sitting between them. Germline lookup yields CDR1 MDHEN and CDR2 SYDVKM. CDR3 loop: CASSALARGQTQYF. The CDR3 DNA sequence: TGTGCCAGCAGTGCACTAGCTAGGGGGCAGACCCAGTACTTC.

This clonotype was detected ten times or more. This sequence joins TRBV4-3 and TRBJ2-2, with unresolved D. Germline CDR1 and CDR2: LGHNA and YSLEER. V was clipped by 1 base and J by 2 bases, with 11 bases between them. The CDR3 loop spans 16 amino acids. The CDR3 DNA sequence: TGCGCCAGCAGCCAAGTGCCGAACCTTAACACCGGGGAGCTGTTTTTT. Encoded protein: CASSQVPNLNTGELFF.

This clonotype was found many times. This chain uses TRBV5-4 with TRBJ2-1; TRBD2 agrees at 9 bases. The CDR3 sequence is 15 residues long. Germline-derived CDR1 and CDR2 are SGHNT and YYREEE (reference sequence). With 0 bases clipped from V and 5 bases from J, the junction kept 3 bases outside the gene matches. The CDR3 DNA reads as TGTGCCAGCAGCTTGGTAGCGGGAGTGAACAATGAGCAGTTCTTC. Its translation is CASSLVAGVNNEQFF. Supplemented by reference TRBV5-4 and TRBJ2-1, the full variable domain reads ETGVTQSPTHLIKTRGQQVTLRCSSQSGHNTVSWYQQALGQGPQFIFQYYREEENGRGNFPPRFSGLQFPNYSSELNVNALELDDSALYLCASSLVAGVNNEQFFGPGTRLTVL.

This clonotype was counted many times. V is TRBV28 and J is TRBJ1-1, with D tentatively TRBD1 (5 bases). The germline gives CDR1 MDHEN, CDR2 SYDVKM. The CDR3 sequence is 11 residues long. Trimming left V 7 bases short and J 8 bases short, with 11 bases between. CDR3 sequence reads: CASTTGTEAFF. The CDR3 nucleotides are TGTGCCAGCACCACCGGGACGGAAGCTTTCTTT.

In its sample, this clonotype ranks as medium-sized. The chain has TRBV20-1 and TRBJ1-6; D call uncertain. The V gene's germline CDR1 is DFQATT and CDR2 SNEGSKA (reference sequence). The V gene lost 1 base and the J gene lost 7 bases, with 11 bases spanning the gap. The length of the CDR3 is 14 residues. The CDR3 loop reads CSARAGTANSPLHF. The CDR3, as DNA: TGCAGTGCTAGAGCGGGTACGGCCAATTCACCCCTCCACTTT.

V and J are TRBV7-9 and TRBJ2-2; unclear D gene. This CDR3 contains 12 residues. The germline V gene has CDR1 SEHNR and CDR2 FQNEAQ (reference sequence). V shed 5 bases and J shed 10 bases, with 11 bases lying between them. The chain's CDR3 is CASSPPGVELFF. The CDR3 DNA reads as TGTGCCAGCAGCCCCCCTGGTGTGGAGCTGTTTTTT.

This clonotype was recorded at least ten times. V is TRBV12-3 or TRBV12-4 and J is TRBJ2-1; D may be TRBD1 (6 bases). V gave up 2 bases and J gave up 2 bases, with 10 bases separating them. The CDR3 has 15 residues. The CDR3 region has the DNA TGTGCCAGCAGTTTACTGTCAGGGGCCTACAATGAGCAGTTCTTC. This gives the protein CASSLLSGAYNEQFF.

This clonotype was found many times. The chain employs TRBV2 and TRBJ2-1; D is unclear. CDR3 size: 12 residues. Between the trimmed V and J ends, which lost 3 bases and 9 bases, there was a span of 9 bases. Germline CDR1 is SNHLY and CDR2 is FYNNEI. In DNA, the CDR3 is TGTGCCAGCAGTGATGGGTGGGGTGAGCAGTTCTTC. Translated: CASSDGWGEQFF. The full variable domain, with the rest looked up from reference TRBV2 and TRBJ2-1, is EPEVTQTPSHQVTQMGQEVILRCVPISNHLYFYWYRQILGQKVEFLVSFYNNEISEKSEIFDDQFSVERPDGSNFTLKIRSTKLEDSAMYFCASSDGWGEQFFGPGTRLTVL.

This clonotype was detected many times. V is TRBV6-2 or TRBV6-3 and J is TRBJ2-1; 11 bases match TRBD2. Germline-derived CDR1 and CDR2 are MNHEY and SVGEGT. This CDR3 has 16 residues. Trimming cost V 2 bases and J 8 bases; bases outside gene matches: 8. CDR3 DNA sequence: TGTGCCAGCAGTTACGACCCTAGCGGGAGGCTCGATGAGCAGTTCTTC. Translating it yields CASSYDPSGRLDEQFF.

This clonotype is labeled medium-sized. The chain recombines TRBV7-2 with TRBJ1-5; D not resolved. Trimming shortened V by 4 bases and J by 5 bases, and 9 bases separated the two germline ends. The V gene's germline CDR1 is SGHTA and CDR2 FQGNSA. This CDR3 is built from 13 residues. The CDR3 loop reads CASSSDPHQPQHF. The CDR3 DNA reads TGTGCCAGCAGCTCGGACCCCCATCAGCCCCAGCATTTT.

This clonotype is deemed medium-sized (0.01 to 0.1%). The rearrangement links TRBV7-9 to TRBJ2-4, with TRBD1 matching over 9 bases. The CDR3 consists of 17 residues. Germline V CDR1 and CDR2: SEHNR, FQNEAQ (reference sequence). Losses at the gene ends were 5 bases for V and 1 base for J; bases not matched to a gene: 9. CDR3 DNA sequence: TGTGCCAGCAGCGTCGTGGGACAGGGTTTTGCCAAAAACATTCAGTACTTC. This codes for CASSVVGQGFAKNIQYF.

This clonotype has at least ten counts. The chain links TRBV29-1 to TRBJ2-5; 7 bases align to TRBD2. The germline V gene encodes CDR1 SQVTM and CDR2 ANQGSEA. The CDR3 is 13 residues long. Trimming at V came to 6 bases and at J to 2 bases, leaving 6 bases not matched to a gene. The CDR3 DNA follows: TGCAGCGTAGAGCCTAGCGGACAAGAGACCCAGTACTTC. It encodes CSVEPSGQETQYF.

This clonotype has a count of ten or more. The chain links TRBV7-9 to TRBJ2-2; no firm D call. Trimming left V 5 bases short and J 8 bases short, with 9 bases between. CDR3 length: 12 residues. The germline V gene has CDR1 SEHNR and CDR2 FQNEAQ (reference sequence). The CDR3, as DNA: TGTGCCAGCAGCAGTTGGAGTGGGGAGCTGTTTTTT. This gives the protein CASSSWSGELFF.

Judged by abundance, this clonotype is medium-sized (0.01 to 0.1%). V is TRBV20-1 and J is TRBJ1-2; a possible D gene is TRBD1 (6 bases). Germline values: CDR1 DFQATT, CDR2 SNEGSKA (reference sequence). The CDR3 loop spans 11 amino acids. This CDR3 is CGGRVDYGYTF. For the CDR3, the DNA is TGCGGGGGGCGTGTCGACTATGGCTACACCTTC.

This clonotype is judged medium-sized. The J gene is TRBJ1-2, the V gene TRBV7-8, with 7 positions matching TRBD1. This CDR3 has 17 residues. V lost 1 base to trimming and J lost 1 base; unmatched junction nucleotides: 9. In germline, CDR1 is SGHVS, CDR2 FQNEAQ. CDR3 DNA: TGTGCCAGCAGCTTAGGTTGGCTCTACAGGGGTAACTATGGCTACACCTTC. This gives the protein CASSLGWLYRGNYGYTF.

This clonotype came up many times. The gene calls are TRBV27 and TRBJ2-5; TRBD2 might be the D (6 bases). The CDR3 length is 14 residues. Germline CDR1 and CDR2: MNHEY and SMNVEV (reference sequence). V lost 4 bases and J 5 bases, leaving 14 bases between the germline ends. In DNA form, the CDR3 reads TGTGCCAGCAGTTCCCGAGGAGGGAGGGAGACCCAGTACTTC. Translating gives CASSSRGGRETQYF.

This clonotype was picked up many times. The J gene is TRBJ2-1, the V gene TRBV12-3 or TRBV12-4; D remains ambiguous. Trimming removed 3 bases at V and 8 bases at J, with 11 bases between. The CDR3 contains 13 residues. CDR3 nucleotides: TGTGCCAGCAGTTTGTACTCCGGCGATGAGCAGTTCTTC. It codes for CASSLYSGDEQFF.

Ten or more counts support this clonotype. The rearrangement uses TRBV7-9 and TRBJ2-1, with D possibly being TRBD2 (5 bases). Germline V gene lookup returns CDR1 SEHNR and CDR2 FQNEAQ (reference sequence). Trimming stripped 4 bases from V and 2 bases from J, with 12 bases between. This CDR3 has 15 amino acids. CDR3 DNA sequence: TGTGCCAGCAGCTCTTACGGAGGTCCCTACAATGAGCAGTTCTTC. Protein: CASSSYGGPYNEQFF. Drawing the rest from reference TRBV7-9 and TRBJ2-1, the complete variable domain is DTGVSQNPRHKITKRGQNVTFRCDPISEHNRLYWYRQTLGQGPEFLTYFQNEAQLEKSRLLSDRFSAERPKGSFSTLEIQRTEQGDSAMYLCASSSYGGPYNEQFFGPGTRLTVL.

There are many counts of this clonotype. The gene calls are TRBV10-2 and TRBJ2-1, with 8 bases lining up with TRBD2. The germline CDR1 and CDR2 sequences are WSHSY and SAAADI. Losses at the gene ends were 5 bases for V and 4 bases for J; bases not matched to a gene: 4. The CDR3 length is 14 residues. CDR3 protein: CASSITSGYNEQFF. The CDR3 nucleotides are TGCGCCAGCAGTATAACTAGCGGATACAATGAGCAGTTCTTC.

This clonotype was counted ten times or more. The chain recombines TRBV12-3 or TRBV12-4 with TRBJ2-1; D might be TRBD2 (6 bases). Deletions cut 3 bases from V and 7 bases from J, with 13 bases between. The CDR3 is 14 amino acids. The CDR3 nucleotides read TGTGCCAGCAGTTTTACGGGAGTTTTAAATGAGCAGTTCTTC. It translates to CASSFTGVLNEQFF.